A selection of T cell receptor beta chains follows, all from one sample in a study of identical twins. In TCRdb, the 5' RACE reads were re-called with MiXCR into one record per CDR3 protein. The table records roughly 630,000 distinct CDR3 sequences, just over 7% of them present only once. The same specimen was also included in a second study, on yellow fever vaccine responses in identical twins.

Material for sequencing was PBMCs. These receptors all stem from a young woman in good health. Both conserved end residues are part of each CDR3. A D gene is named only where the DNA matches it firmly. Rows may omit the clone size; those that give it use once, few, many or a size class.

D gene	clone size	V gene	J gene	CDR3 protein	CDR3 DNA
-	-	TRBV27	TRBJ2-2	CASSLFGGKTGELFF	TGTGCCAGCAGTTTATTCGGTGGGAAAACCGGGGAGCTGTTTTTT
TRBD2	-	TRBV10-3	TRBJ2-1	CAISDGVPGLAGGEINEQFF	TGTGCCATCAGTGATGGCGTCCCGGGACTAGCGGGAGGTGAGATTAATGAGCAGTTCTTC
TRBD2	few	TRBV9	TRBJ2-7	CASSVGGGTSATYEQYF	TGTGCCAGCAGCGTAGGGGGGGGGACTAGCGCGACCTACGAGCAGTACTTC
-	few	TRBV7-9	TRBJ2-3	CASSLEYGIPQTDTQYF	TGTGCCAGCAGCTTAGAGTACGGGATCCCTCAGACAGATACGCAGTATTTT
TRBD2	few	TRBV3-1	TRBJ2-3	CASSQDLLGLAGAADTQYF	TGTGCCAGCAGCCAAGACCTACTGGGGCTAGCGGGGGCCGCGGATACGCAGTATTTT
-	few	TRBV29-1	TRBJ2-1	CSVDHLSRAEDTYNEQFF	TGCAGCGTTGACCACCTTTCTCGGGCGGAGGACACCTACAATGAGCAGTTCTTC
-	many	TRBV20-1	TRBJ2-1	CSAMERASYNEQFF	TGCAGTGCTATGGAGAGGGCGTCTTACAATGAGCAGTTCTTC
-	many	TRBV12-3/TRBV12-4	TRBJ2-1	CASSLTGRGREQFF	TGTGCCAGCAGTTTGACCGGCAGGGGGAGGGAGCAGTTCTTC
-	few	TRBV18	TRBJ1-2	CASSPQEQGPLGGYTF	TGTGCCAGCTCACCACAAGAACAGGGTCCCCTGGGAGGCTACACCTTC
TRBD2	-	TRBV20-1	TRBJ2-5	CSARDFLAGGQETQYF	TGCAGTGCTAGAGATTTTCTAGCGGGGGGCCAAGAGACCCAGTACTTC
TRBD2	many	TRBV12-3/TRBV12-4	TRBJ2-5	CASGGRAGETQYF	TGTGCCAGTGGCGGGAGGGCCGGTGAGACCCAGTACTTC
TRBD2	few	TRBV10-3	TRBJ2-5	CAISDGAGGIQETQYF	TGTGCCATCAGTGATGGTGCGGGAGGGATCCAAGAGACCCAGTACTTC
-	-	TRBV24-1	TRBJ2-2	CATSVPLTGELFF	TGTGCCACCAGTGTACCGCTCACCGGGGAGCTGTTTTTT
-	many	TRBV7-2	TRBJ1-3	CASSLGGGGYTIYF	TGTGCCAGCAGCTTAGGGGGCGGCGGATACACCATATATTTT
TRBD1	few	TRBV5-1	TRBJ2-2	CASSSRGQGGSTGELFF	TGCGCCAGCAGTTCTCGTGGACAGGGGGGATCCACCGGGGAGCTGTTTTTT
TRBD2	few	TRBV12-3/TRBV12-4	TRBJ2-1	CASSPRLAGLEEQFF	TGTGCCAGCAGTCCTCGACTAGCGGGCTTGGAGGAGCAGTTCTTC
-	-	TRBV20-1	TRBJ1-1	CSARAGKNTEAFF	TGCAGTGCTAGGGCAGGGAAGAACACTGAAGCTTTCTTT
TRBD2	many	TRBV20-1	TRBJ2-1	CSAKGTSVYNEQFF	TGCAGTGCTAAGGGGACTAGTGTCTACAATGAGCAGTTCTTC
-	few	TRBV20-1	TRBJ2-5	CSARDGGQTGAPEETQYF	TGCAGTGCTCGGGATGGGGGGCAGACAGGTGCTCCCGAAGAGACCCAGTACTTC
TRBD1	few	TRBV3-1	TRBJ2-3	CASSAGGDTQYF	TGTGCCAGCAGCGCAGGGGGAGATACGCAGTATTTT
TRBD1	-	TRBV20-1	TRBJ2-2	CSARQGYGELFF	TGCAGTGCCCGACAGGGGTACGGGGAGCTGTTTTTT
-	-	TRBV12-3/TRBV12-4	TRBJ2-1	CASSLTRGHRSGQFF	TGTGCCAGCAGTTTAACTAGGGGACACCGTAGCGGGCAGTTCTTC
-	-	TRBV12-3/TRBV12-4	TRBJ1-2	CASSRNSRGLRSNYGYTF	TGTGCCAGCAGCCGAAATTCCAGGGGTCTCCGTTCTAACTATGGCTACACCTTC
-	few	TRBV5-5	TRBJ2-5	CASSSAFNVETQYF	TGTGCCAGCAGCTCTGCTTTTAATGTGGAGACCCAGTACTTC
-	-	TRBV19	TRBJ2-3	CASSIPPATDTQYF	TGTGCCAGTAGTATTCCCCCCGCCACAGATACGCAGTATTTT
TRBD1	-	TRBV28	TRBJ1-2	CACRQGNVYGYTF	TGTGCCTGCAGACAGGGAAATGTCTATGGCTACACCTTC
-	few	TRBV20-1	TRBJ2-3	CSAKVAQDTQYF	TGCAGTGCTAAGGTAGCTCAGGATACGCAGTATTTT